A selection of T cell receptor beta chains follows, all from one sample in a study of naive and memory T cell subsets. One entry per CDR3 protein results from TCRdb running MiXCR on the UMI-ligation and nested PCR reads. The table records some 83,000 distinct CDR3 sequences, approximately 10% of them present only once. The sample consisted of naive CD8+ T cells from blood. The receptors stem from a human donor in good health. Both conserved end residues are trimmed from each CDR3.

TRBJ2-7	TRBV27	ASSLGNYYEQY
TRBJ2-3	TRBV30	AWSVHGLAALTDTQY
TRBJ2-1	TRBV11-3	ASSHRGGPTYNEQF
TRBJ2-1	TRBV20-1	SASPPGQAYNEQF
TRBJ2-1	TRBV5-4	ASSLTGYNEQF
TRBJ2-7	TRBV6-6	ASTYSDRGRYEQY
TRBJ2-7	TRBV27	ASSIGPSYEQY
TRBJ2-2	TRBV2	ASRVGELF
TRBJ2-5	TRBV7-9	ASSFLVGERRQETQY
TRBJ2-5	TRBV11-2	ASSLGLRTQQETQY